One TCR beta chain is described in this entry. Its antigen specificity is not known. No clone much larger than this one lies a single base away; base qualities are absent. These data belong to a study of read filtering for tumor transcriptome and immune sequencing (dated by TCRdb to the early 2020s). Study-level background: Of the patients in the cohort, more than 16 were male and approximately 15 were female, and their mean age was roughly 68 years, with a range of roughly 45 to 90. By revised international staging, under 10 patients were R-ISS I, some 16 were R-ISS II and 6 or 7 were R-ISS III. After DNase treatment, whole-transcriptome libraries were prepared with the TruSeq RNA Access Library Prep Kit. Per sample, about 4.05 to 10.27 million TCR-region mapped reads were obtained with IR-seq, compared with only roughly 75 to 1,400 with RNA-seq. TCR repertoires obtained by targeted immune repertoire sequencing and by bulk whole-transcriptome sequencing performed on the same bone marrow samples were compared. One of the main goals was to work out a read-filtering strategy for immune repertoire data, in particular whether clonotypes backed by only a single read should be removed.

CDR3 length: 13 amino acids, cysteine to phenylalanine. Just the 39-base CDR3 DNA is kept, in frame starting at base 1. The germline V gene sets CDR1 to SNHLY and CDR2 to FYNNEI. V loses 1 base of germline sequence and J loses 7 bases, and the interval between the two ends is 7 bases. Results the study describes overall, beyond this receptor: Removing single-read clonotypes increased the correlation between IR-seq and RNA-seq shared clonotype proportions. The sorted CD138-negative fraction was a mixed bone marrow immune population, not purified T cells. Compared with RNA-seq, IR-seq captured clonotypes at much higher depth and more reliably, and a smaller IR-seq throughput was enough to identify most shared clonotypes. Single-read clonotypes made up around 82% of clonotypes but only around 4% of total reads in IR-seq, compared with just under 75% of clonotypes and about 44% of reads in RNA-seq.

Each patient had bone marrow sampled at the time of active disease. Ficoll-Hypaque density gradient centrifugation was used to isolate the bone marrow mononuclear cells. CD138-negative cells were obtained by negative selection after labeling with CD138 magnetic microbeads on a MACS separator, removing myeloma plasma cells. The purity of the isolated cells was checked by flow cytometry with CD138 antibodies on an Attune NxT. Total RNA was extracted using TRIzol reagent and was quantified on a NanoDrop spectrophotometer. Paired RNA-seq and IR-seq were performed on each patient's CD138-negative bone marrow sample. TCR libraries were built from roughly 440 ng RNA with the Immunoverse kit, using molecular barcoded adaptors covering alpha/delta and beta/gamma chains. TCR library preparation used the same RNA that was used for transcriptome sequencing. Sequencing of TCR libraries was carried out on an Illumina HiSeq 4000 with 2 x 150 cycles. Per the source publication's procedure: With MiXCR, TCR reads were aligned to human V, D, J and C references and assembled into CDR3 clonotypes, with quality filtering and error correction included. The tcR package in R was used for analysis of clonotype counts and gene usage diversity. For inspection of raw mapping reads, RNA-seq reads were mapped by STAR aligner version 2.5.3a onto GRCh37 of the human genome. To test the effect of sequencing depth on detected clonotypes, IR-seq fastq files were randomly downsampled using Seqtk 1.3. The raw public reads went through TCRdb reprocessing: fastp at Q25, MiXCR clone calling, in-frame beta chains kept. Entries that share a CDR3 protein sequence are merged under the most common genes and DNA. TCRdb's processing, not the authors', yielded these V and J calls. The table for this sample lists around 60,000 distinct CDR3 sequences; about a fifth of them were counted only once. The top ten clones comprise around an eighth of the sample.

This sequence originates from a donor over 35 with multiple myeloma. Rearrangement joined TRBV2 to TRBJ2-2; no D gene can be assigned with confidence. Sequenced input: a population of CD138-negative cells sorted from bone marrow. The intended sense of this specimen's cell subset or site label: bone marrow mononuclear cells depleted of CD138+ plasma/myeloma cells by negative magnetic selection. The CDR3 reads CASSEVANGELFF. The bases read TGTGCCAGCAGTGAAGTAGCAAACGGGGAGCTGTTTTTT.